The sequence of this T cell receptor (beta chain) was determined in a study of T cells after yellow fever vaccination. This CDR3 region has 11 residues. Germline CDR1 MDHEN, CDR2 SYDVKM. This clonotype was counted many times. At one end, the junction sequence differs from germline, possibly due to a read error. TCRdb re-analysed the 5' RACE reads in MiXCR, keeping a single row per CDR3 protein. This table has some 220,000 distinct CDR3 sequences, 3% to 4% appearing once. The origin of this receptor is a man between 18 and 29 years old who received the YFV17D yellow fever vaccine. The sample was CD4+ T cells sorted from PBMCs, taken 10 days after the yellow fever booster vaccination. The rearrangement links TRBV28 to TRBJ1-5; D is unresolved. The CDR3 loop is CASSSDQPQHF. The CDR3 DNA sequence: TGTGCCAGCAGTAGCGATCAGCCCCAGCATTTT.